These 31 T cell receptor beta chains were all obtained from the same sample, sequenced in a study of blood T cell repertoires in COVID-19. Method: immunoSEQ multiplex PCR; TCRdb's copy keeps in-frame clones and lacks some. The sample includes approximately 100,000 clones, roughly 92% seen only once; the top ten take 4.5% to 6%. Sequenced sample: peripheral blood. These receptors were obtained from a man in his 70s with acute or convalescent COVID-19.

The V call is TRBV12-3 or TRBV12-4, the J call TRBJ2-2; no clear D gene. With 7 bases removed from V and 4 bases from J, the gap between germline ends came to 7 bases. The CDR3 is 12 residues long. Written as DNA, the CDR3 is TGTGCCAGCACCCCCATCACCGGGGAGCTGTTTTTT. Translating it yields CASTPITGELFF.

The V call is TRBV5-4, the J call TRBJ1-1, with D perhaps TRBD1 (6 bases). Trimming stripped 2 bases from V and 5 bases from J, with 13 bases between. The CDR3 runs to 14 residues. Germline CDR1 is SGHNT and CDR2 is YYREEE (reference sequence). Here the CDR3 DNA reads TGTGCCAGCAGCTTTCGTCAGGGGTGGACTGAAGCTTTCTTT. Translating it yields CASSFRQGWTEAFF.

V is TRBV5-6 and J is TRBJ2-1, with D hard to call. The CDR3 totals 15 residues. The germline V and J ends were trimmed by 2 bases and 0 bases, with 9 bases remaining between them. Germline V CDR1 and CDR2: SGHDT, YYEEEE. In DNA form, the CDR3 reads TGTGCCAGCAGCTTCGTGTTCAGCTCCTACAATGAGCAGTTCTTC. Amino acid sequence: CASSFVFSSYNEQFF. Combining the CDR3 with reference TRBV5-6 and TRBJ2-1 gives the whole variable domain DAGVTQSPTHLIKTRGQQVTLRCSPKSGHDTVSWYQQALGQGPQFIFQYYEEEERQRGNFPDRFSGHQFPNYSSELNVNALLLGDSALYLCASSFVFSSYNEQFFGPGTRLTVL.

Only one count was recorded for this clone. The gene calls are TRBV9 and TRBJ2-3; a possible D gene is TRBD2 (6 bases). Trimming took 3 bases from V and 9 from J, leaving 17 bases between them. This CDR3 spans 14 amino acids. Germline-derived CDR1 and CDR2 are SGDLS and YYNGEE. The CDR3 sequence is CASSGGLDYLTQYF. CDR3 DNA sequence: TGTGCCAGCAGCGGTGGATTGGACTATTTGACGCAGTATTTT. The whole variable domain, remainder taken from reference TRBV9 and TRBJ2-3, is DSGVTQTPKHLITATGQRVTLRCSPRSGDLSVYWYQQSLDQGLQFLIQYYNGEERAKGNILERFSAQQFPDLHSELNLSSLELGDSALYFCASSGGLDYLTQYFGPGTRLTVL.

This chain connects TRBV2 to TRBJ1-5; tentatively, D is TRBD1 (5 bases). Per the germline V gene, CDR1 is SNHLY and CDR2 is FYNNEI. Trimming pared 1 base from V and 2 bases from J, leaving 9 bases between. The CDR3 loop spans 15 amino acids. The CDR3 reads CASSEGGYRNQPQHF. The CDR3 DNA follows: TGTGCCAGCAGTGAAGGGGGCTATCGCAATCAGCCCCAGCATTTT.

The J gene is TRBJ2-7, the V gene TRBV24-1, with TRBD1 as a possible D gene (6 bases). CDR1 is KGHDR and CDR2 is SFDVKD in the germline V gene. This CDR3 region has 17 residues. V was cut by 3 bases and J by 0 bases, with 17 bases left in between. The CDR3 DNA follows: TGTGCCACCAGTGATGTTCAGACAGGTCCCAGCTCCTACGAGCAGTACTTC. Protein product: CATSDVQTGPSSYEQYF.

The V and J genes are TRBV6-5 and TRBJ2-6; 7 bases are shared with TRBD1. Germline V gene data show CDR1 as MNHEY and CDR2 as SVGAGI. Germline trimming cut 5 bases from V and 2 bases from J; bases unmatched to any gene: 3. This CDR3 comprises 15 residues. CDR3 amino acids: CASSTTGAGANVLTF. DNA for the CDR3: TGTGCCAGCAGTACCACAGGGGCTGGGGCCAACGTCCTGACTTTC.

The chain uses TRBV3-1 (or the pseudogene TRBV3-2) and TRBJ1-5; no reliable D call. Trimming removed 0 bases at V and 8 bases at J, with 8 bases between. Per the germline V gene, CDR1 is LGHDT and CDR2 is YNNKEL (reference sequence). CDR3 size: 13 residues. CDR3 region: CASSQDRSEPQHF. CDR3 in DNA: TGTGCCAGCAGCCAAGATCGATCGGAGCCCCAGCATTTT.

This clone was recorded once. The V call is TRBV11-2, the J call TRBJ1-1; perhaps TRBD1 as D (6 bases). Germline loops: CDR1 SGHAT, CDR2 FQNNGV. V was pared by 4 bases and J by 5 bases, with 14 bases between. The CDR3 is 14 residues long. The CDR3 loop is CASSSARGGTEAFF. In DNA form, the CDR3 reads TGTGCCAGCAGCTCCGCCCGAGGGGGTACTGAAGCTTTCTTT. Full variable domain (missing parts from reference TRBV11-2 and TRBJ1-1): EAGVAQSPRYKIIEKRQSVAFWCNPISGHATLYWYQQILGQGPKLLIQFQNNGVVDDSQLPKDRFSAERLKGVDSTLKIQPAKLEDSAVYLCASSSARGGTEAFFGQGTRLTVV.

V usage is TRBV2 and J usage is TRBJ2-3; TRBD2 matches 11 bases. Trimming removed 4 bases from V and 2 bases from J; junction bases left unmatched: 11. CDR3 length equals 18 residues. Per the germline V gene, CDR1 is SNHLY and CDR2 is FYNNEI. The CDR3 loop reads CASSGGLAGGRNTDTQYF. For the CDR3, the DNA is TGTGCCAGCAGTGGAGGGTTAGCGGGGGGGCGGAACACAGATACGCAGTATTTT. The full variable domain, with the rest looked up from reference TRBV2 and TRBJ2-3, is EPEVTQTPSHQVTQMGQEVILRCVPISNHLYFYWYRQILGQKVEFLVSFYNNEISEKSEIFDDQFSVERPDGSNFTLKIRSTKLEDSAMYFCASSGGLAGGRNTDTQYFGPGTRLTVL.

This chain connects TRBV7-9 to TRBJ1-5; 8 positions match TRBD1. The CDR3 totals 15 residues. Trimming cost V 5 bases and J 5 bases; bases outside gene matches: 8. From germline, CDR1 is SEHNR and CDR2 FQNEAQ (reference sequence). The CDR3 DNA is TGTGCCAGCAGCCCCGGGACAGGCGAATATCAGCCCCAGCATTTT. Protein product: CASSPGTGEYQPQHF. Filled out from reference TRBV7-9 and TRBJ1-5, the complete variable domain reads DTGVSQNPRHKITKRGQNVTFRCDPISEHNRLYWYRQTLGQGPEFLTYFQNEAQLEKSRLLSDRFSAERPKGSFSTLEIQRTEQGDSAMYLCASSPGTGEYQPQHFGDGTRLSIL.

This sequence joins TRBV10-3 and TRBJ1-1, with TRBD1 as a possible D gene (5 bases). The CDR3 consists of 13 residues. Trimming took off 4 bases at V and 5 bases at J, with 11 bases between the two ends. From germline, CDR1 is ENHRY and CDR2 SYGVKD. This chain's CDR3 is CAISGYQGTEAFF. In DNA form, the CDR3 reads TGTGCCATCAGTGGATATCAGGGTACTGAAGCTTTCTTT.

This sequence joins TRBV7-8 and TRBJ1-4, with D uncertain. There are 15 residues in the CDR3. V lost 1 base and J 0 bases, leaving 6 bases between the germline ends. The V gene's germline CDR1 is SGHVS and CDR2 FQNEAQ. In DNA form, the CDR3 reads TGTGCCAGCAGCTTAGGAGTTGCAACTAATGAAAAACTGTTTTTT. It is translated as CASSLGVATNEKLFF.

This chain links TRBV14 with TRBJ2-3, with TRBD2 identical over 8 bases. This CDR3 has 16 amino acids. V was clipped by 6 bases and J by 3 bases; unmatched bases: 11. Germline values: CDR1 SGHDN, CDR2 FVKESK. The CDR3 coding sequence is TGTGCCAGCAGTCAAAAGCCGGGACTAGGGACAGATACGCAGTATTTT. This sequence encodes CASSQKPGLGTDTQYF.

CDR3: CASSYGLGSQYF. Written as DNA, the CDR3 is TGTGCCAGCAGTTACGGGCTGGGTTCGCAGTATTTT. The chain links TRBV6-2 or TRBV6-3 to TRBJ2-3; D gene ambiguous. This CDR3 is built from 12 residues. V lost 2 bases and J 10 bases, leaving 10 bases between the germline ends. Per the germline V gene, CDR1 is MNHEY and CDR2 is SVGEGT.

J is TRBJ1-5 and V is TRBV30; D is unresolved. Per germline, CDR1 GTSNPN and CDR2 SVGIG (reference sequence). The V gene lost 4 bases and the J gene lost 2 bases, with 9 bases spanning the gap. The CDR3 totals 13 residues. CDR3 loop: CAWKLGGNQPQHF. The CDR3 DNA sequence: TGTGCCTGGAAGCTCGGGGGCAATCAGCCCCAGCATTTT.

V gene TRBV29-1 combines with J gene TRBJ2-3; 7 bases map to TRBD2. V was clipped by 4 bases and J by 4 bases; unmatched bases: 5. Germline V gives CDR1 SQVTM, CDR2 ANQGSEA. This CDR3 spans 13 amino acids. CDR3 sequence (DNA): TGCAGCGTTGGAAGCGGGGTATCAGATACGCAGTATTTT. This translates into CSVGSGVSDTQYF.

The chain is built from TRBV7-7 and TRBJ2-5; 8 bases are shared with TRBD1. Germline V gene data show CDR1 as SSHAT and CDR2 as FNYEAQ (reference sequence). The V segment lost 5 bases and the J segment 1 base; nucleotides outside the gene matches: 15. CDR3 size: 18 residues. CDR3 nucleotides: TGTGCCAGCAGCCTCCGGACAGGGAAGGCGGCGTTCCAAGAGACCCAGTACTTC. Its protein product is CASSLRTGKAAFQETQYF.

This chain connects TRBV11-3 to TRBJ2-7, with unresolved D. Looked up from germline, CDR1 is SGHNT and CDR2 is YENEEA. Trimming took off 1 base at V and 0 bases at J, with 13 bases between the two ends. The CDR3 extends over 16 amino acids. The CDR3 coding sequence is TGTGCCAGCAGCTTAGGGGCTCCAGTCGGCTCCTACGAGCAGTACTTC. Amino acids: CASSLGAPVGSYEQYF.

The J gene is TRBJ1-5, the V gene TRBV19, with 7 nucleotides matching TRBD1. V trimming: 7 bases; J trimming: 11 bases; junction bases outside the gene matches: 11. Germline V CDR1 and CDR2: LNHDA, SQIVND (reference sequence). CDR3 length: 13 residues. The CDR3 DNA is TGTGCCAGTACCACCCCGGGACAGTGGACCCAGCATTTT. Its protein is CASTTPGQWTQHF. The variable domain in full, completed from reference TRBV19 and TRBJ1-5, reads DGGITQSPKYLFRKEGQNVTLSCEQNLNHDAMYWYRQDPGQGLRLIYYSQIVNDFQKGDIAEGYSVSREKKESFPLTVTSAQKNPTAFYLCASTTPGQWTQHFGDGTRLSIL.

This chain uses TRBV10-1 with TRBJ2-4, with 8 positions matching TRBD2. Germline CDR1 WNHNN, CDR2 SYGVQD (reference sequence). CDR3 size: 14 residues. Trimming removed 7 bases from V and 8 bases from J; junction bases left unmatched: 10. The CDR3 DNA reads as TGCGCCAGCACCTCACTCGGGACTAGGGACATTCAGTACTTC. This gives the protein CASTSLGTRDIQYF.

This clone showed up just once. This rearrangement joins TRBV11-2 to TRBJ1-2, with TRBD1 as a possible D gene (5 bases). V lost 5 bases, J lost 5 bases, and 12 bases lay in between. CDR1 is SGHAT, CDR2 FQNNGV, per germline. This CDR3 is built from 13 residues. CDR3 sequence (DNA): TGTGCCAGCAGCCCCTGGGGGGGGTATGGCTACACCTTC. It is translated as CASSPWGGYGYTF.

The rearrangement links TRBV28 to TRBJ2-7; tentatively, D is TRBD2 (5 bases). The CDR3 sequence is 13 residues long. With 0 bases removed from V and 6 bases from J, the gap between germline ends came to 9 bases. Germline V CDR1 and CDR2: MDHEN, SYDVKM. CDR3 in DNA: TGTGCCAGCAGTTTATGGATGGGGAGCGAGCAGTACTTC. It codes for CASSLWMGSEQYF.

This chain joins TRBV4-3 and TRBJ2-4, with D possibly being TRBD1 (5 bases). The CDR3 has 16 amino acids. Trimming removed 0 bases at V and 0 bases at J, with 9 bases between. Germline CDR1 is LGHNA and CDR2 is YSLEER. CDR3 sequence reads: CASSQDWTLAKNIQYF. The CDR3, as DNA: TGCGCCAGCAGCCAAGATTGGACACTAGCCAAAAACATTCAGTACTTC.

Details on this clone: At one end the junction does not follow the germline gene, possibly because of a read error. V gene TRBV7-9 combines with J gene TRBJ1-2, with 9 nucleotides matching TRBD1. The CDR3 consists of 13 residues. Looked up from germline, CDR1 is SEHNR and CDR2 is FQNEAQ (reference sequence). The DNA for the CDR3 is TGTGCCAGCAGCGCCGGGACAGGGACTTTTTTTGCCTTC. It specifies CASSAGTGTFFAF.

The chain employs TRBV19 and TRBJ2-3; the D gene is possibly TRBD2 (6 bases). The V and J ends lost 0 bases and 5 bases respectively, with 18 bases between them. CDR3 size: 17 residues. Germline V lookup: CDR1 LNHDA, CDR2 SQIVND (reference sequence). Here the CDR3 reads CASSIDFSGRERDTQYF. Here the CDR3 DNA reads TGTGCCAGTAGTATAGATTTTAGCGGAAGGGAAAGAGATACGCAGTATTTT.

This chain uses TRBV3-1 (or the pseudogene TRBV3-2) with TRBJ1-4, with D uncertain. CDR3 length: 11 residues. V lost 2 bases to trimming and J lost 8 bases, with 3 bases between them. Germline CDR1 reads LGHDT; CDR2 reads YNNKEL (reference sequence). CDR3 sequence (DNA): TGTGCCAGCAGCCAAAGCGAAAAACTGTTTTTT. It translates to CASSQSEKLFF.

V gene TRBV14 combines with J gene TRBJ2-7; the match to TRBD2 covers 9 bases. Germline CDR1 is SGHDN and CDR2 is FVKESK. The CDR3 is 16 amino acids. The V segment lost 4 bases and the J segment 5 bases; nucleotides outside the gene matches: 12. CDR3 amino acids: CASSRTTGRGGDEQYF. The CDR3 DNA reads TGTGCCAGCAGCCGGACAACCGGGCGGGGGGGCGACGAGCAGTACTTC.

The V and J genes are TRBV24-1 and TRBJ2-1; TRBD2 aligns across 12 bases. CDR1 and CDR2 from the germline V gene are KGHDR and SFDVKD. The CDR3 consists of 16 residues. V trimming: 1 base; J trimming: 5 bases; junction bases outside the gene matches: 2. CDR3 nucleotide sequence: TGTGCCACCAGTGATTTAAGACTAGCGGGAGACAATGAGCAGTTCTTC. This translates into CATSDLRLAGDNEQFF.

DNA of the CDR3: TGTGCCAGCAGTGGAGTACGTTCTCGCACAGATACGCAGTATTTT. It yields the protein CASSGVRSRTDTQYF. The chain is built from TRBV2 and TRBJ2-3; unclear D gene. Trimming left V 4 bases short and J 1 base short, with 12 bases between. The CDR3 runs to 15 residues. CDR1 SNHLY and CDR2 FYNNEI come from the germline V gene. Full variable domain (rest looked up from reference TRBV2 and TRBJ2-3): EPEVTQTPSHQVTQMGQEVILRCVPISNHLYFYWYRQILGQKVEFLVSFYNNEISEKSEIFDDQFSVERPDGSNFTLKIRSTKLEDSAMYFCASSGVRSRTDTQYFGPGTRLTVL.

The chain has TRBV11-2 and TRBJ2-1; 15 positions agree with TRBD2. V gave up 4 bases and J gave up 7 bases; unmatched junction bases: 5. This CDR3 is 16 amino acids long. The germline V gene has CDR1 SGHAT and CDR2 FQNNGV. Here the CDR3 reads CASSSRTSGGDNEQFF. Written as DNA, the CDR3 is TGTGCCAGCAGCTCGAGGACTAGCGGGGGGGATAATGAGCAGTTCTTC.